The 28 T cell receptor beta chains in this list originate from one sample, sequenced in a study of T cells in Graves' hyperthyroidism and ophthalmopathy. Authors of the study amplified TCR beta CDR3 regions from RNA transcripts. HTBI primers drove first-round RT-PCR of the TCR CDR3. TCRdb reanalysed the multiplex PCR reads using MiXCR and keeps one entry per CDR3 protein. The sample includes roughly 660,000 distinct CDR3 sequences, roughly 17% of them seen just once. Sequenced material: blood. The receptors derive from a man aged 50-59 years with Graves' hyperthyroidism.

The rearrangement joins TRBV19 to TRBJ2-2; 14 bases line up with TRBD2. This CDR3 is 17 amino acids long. Per the germline V gene, CDR1 is LNHDA and CDR2 is SQIVND (reference sequence). V trimming: 1 base; J trimming: 6 bases; junction bases outside the gene matches: 4. DNA for the CDR3: TGTGCCAGTAGTATAGGGGGACTAGCGGGAGTCGCCGGGGAGCTGTTTTTT. It is translated as CASSIGGLAGVAGELFF.

This clonotype was seen many times. The J gene is TRBJ2-3, the V gene TRBV5-8; the D gene is possibly TRBD1 (5 bases). The CDR3 has 13 amino acids. V lost 3 bases to trimming and J lost 4 bases, with 9 bases between them. Germline lookup yields CDR1 SGHTS and CDR2 YDEGEE. The CDR3 DNA follows: TGTGCCAGCAGCTCGACAGTATCAGATACGCAGTATTTT. This gives the protein CASSSTVSDTQYF.

The table lists this clonotype with many counts. The chain joins TRBV24-1 to TRBJ1-5; D uncertain. Germline V CDR1 and CDR2: KGHDR, SFDVKD. This CDR3 spans 15 amino acids. V was pared by 8 bases and J by 0 bases, with 13 bases between. As DNA, the CDR3 is TGTGCCACCAAGGAGGGTCCCTATAGCAATCAGCCCCAGCATTTT. Its protein product is CATKEGPYSNQPQHF.

The CDR3 coding sequence is TGTGCCAGCAGCTTAGACGCCGATTCGTTCTCTGGAAACACCATATATTTT. Translation gives CASSLDADSFSGNTIYF. This chain connects TRBV7-2 to TRBJ1-3; the D is unclear. V was trimmed by 1 base and J by 0 bases, leaving 13 bases between them. The CDR3 covers 17 residues. Germline V lookup: CDR1 SGHTA, CDR2 FQGNSA.

This clonotype was counted ten times or more. V usage is TRBV6-2 or TRBV6-3 and J usage is TRBJ2-7; 7 nucleotides match TRBD2. The CDR3 extends over 15 amino acids. Germline CDR1 and CDR2: MNHEY and SVGEGT. Trimming at V came to 5 bases and at J to 0 bases, leaving 7 bases not matched to a gene. CDR3 sequence reads: CASSLSRDYSYEQYF. The CDR3, as DNA: TGTGCCAGCAGTCTTTCCCGGGACTACTCCTACGAGCAGTACTTC.

This clonotype was seen many times. V gene TRBV10-3 combines with J gene TRBJ1-5, with 8 bases that match TRBD1. Germline V gene sequence: CDR1 ENHRY, CDR2 SYGVKD. There are 14 residues in the CDR3. The trim removed 2 bases at V and 9 bases at J, leaving 6 bases unmatched. CDR3 loop: CAISEGQGSSPQHF. CDR3 in DNA: TGTGCCATCAGTGAGGGACAGGGATCCTCGCCCCAGCATTTT.

The rearrangement links TRBV12-3 or TRBV12-4 to TRBJ2-1, with TRBD2 as a possible D gene (5 bases). This CDR3 contains 15 residues. V lost 7 bases and J 0 bases, leaving 13 bases between the germline ends. The CDR3, as DNA: TGTGCCAGCAACAAGTGGAGGAGCTCCTACAATGAGCAGTTCTTC. Translating it yields CASNKWRSSYNEQFF.

In its sample, this clonotype was seen many times. The V and J genes are TRBV5-1 and TRBJ1-1; D is unresolved. There are 12 residues in the CDR3. V was clipped by 5 bases and J by 1 base, with 6 bases between them. Germline CDR1 reads SGHRS; CDR2 reads YFSETQ. The CDR3 region is CASSGGNTEAFF. CDR3 coding DNA: TGCGCCAGCAGTGGAGGGAACACTGAAGCTTTCTTT.

This clonotype was recorded many times. This chain joins TRBV28 and TRBJ1-2; perhaps TRBD1 as D (6 bases). The CDR3 is 14 residues long. Trimming cost V 6 bases and J 3 bases, with 14 bases left between them. Germline V gives CDR1 MDHEN, CDR2 SYDVKM. This CDR3 is CASSTQGLYYGYTF. In DNA form, the CDR3 reads TGTGCCAGCAGCACGCAGGGGCTGTACTATGGCTACACCTTC.

About this clonotype: It may be a read error: a sequence one base away is much more abundant. The J gene is TRBJ2-3, the V gene TRBV12-3 or TRBV12-4, with 14 bases lining up with TRBD2. CDR3 length: 16 residues. The CDR3 here is CTTGTSGSIGTDTQYF. In DNA, the CDR3 is TGTACCACCGGGACTAGCGGGAGTATTGGCACAGATACGCAGTATTTT.

V and J are TRBV19 and TRBJ2-1; TRBD2 aligns across 7 bases. With V trimmed by 2 bases and J by 0 bases, 1 base remained unmatched. Per germline, CDR1 LNHDA and CDR2 SQIVND (reference sequence). The CDR3 spans 15 residues. DNA for the CDR3: TGTGCCAGTAGTATACGGGGGGTCTCCTACAATGAGCAGTTCTTC. Amino acid sequence: CASSIRGVSYNEQFF.

The gene calls are TRBV7-9 and TRBJ2-5; 10 bases match TRBD2. V lost 0 bases and J lost 4; bases outside the gene matches: 5. This CDR3 contains 16 residues. The V gene's germline CDR1 is SEHNR and CDR2 FQNEAQ (reference sequence). CDR3 DNA: TGTGCCAGCAGCTTAGCAGGAGCTAGCGGGAGAGAGACCCAGTACTTC. Its translation: CASSLAGASGRETQYF.

This clonotype has more than one count but fewer than ten. The V gene is TRBV27, the J gene TRBJ1-6, with no clear D. The V end was cut by 0 bases, the J end by 0 bases, with 6 bases between. The CDR3 has 16 amino acids. CDR1 is MNHEY, CDR2 SMNVEV, per germline (reference sequence). The CDR3 DNA sequence: TGTGCCAGCAGTTTATCGTGGGGCTCCTATAATTCACCCCTCCACTTT. Translation: CASSLSWGSYNSPLHF.

The chain combines TRBV28 with TRBJ2-1, with TRBD1 matching 10 bases. The CDR3 sequence is 18 residues long. Germline trimming cut 1 base from V and 6 bases from J; bases unmatched to any gene: 12. The germline V gene has CDR1 MDHEN and CDR2 SYDVKM. DNA of the CDR3: TGTGCCAGCAGTTTATTCGATCGGGACAGGGGTCTCCGCAATGAGCAGTTCTTC. This gives the protein CASSLFDRDRGLRNEQFF.

This clonotype was detected a few times. The chain links TRBV7-2 to TRBJ2-3; 9 bases are shared with TRBD2. Looked up from germline, CDR1 is SGHTA and CDR2 is FQGNSA. The trim removed 1 base at V and 4 bases at J, leaving 3 bases unmatched. The CDR3 sequence is 15 residues long. The DNA for the CDR3 is TGTGCCAGCAGCTTAGAGCGGGAGGCGGCAGATACGCAGTATTTT. As protein: CASSLEREAADTQYF.

The table lists this clonotype with many counts. The chain recombines TRBV7-8 with TRBJ2-5; D is unresolved. Germline CDR1 and CDR2: SGHVS and FQNEAQ. This CDR3 has 14 residues. V was clipped by 2 bases and J by 1 base, with 8 bases between them. CDR3 in amino acids: CASSLFRPQETQYF. DNA of the CDR3: TGTGCCAGCAGCTTATTCAGACCCCAAGAGACCCAGTACTTC.

This clonotype was detected only a few times. The chain links TRBV3-1 to TRBJ1-4; D gene ambiguous. Germline V CDR1 and CDR2: LGHDT, YNNKEL (reference sequence). The CDR3 totals 13 residues. The ends were cut back, 1 base at V and 10 bases at J, with 10 bases in the middle. The CDR3 sequence: CASSQVEFGKLFF. The CDR3 DNA follows: TGTGCCAGCAGCCAAGTAGAGTTCGGAAAACTGTTTTTT.

This clonotype was seen more than once but under ten times. The chain employs TRBV2 and TRBJ2-7; unclear D gene. This CDR3 has 14 amino acids. Germline V CDR1 and CDR2: SNHLY, FYNNEI. Trimming took off 3 bases at V and 1 base at J, with 10 bases between the two ends. CDR3 nucleotide sequence: TGTGCCAGCAGTGAGGTCGCTTGGTCCTACGAGCAGTACTTC. Protein sequence: CASSEVAWSYEQYF.

V usage is TRBV7-6 and J usage is TRBJ2-5; no reliable D call. In germline, CDR1 is SGHVS, CDR2 FNYEAQ. The CDR3 consists of 14 residues. V lost 1 base and J 1 base, leaving 7 bases between the germline ends. The DNA for the CDR3 is TGTGCCAGCAGCTTAGAACCGGGCCAAGAGACCCAGTACTTC. Its protein product is CASSLEPGQETQYF.

The V gene is TRBV5-6, the J gene TRBJ1-1, with a possible D match to TRBD1 (6 bases). Germline V gene lookup returns CDR1 SGHDT and CDR2 YYEEEE. Trimming removed 0 bases at V and 0 bases at J, with 9 bases between. The length of the CDR3 is 15 residues. As DNA, the CDR3 is TGTGCCAGCAGCTTGGGTTGGACAGTGAACACTGAAGCTTTCTTT. It yields the protein CASSLGWTVNTEAFF.

There are many counts of this clonotype. V gene TRBV7-2 combines with J gene TRBJ1-4; D possibly corresponds to TRBD1 (5 bases). V lost 1 base and J lost 8, with 11 bases in between. The CDR3 is 14 amino acids. Germline loops: CDR1 SGHTA, CDR2 FQGNSA. The CDR3 sequence is CASSLGGGNEKLFF. CDR3 bases: TGTGCCAGCAGCTTAGGTGGGGGGAACGAAAAACTGTTTTTT.

This clonotype was observed many times. The chain combines TRBV13 with TRBJ2-7, with a tentative D call TRBD1 (5 bases). Trimming cost V 1 base and J 2 bases, with 18 bases left between them. The V gene's germline CDR1 is PRHDT and CDR2 FYEKMQ (reference sequence). The length of the CDR3 is 17 residues. As DNA, the CDR3 is TGTGCCAGCAGCTTAGTTTTGGATCAGGGTACGCCCTACGAGCAGTACTTC. This sequence encodes CASSLVLDQGTPYEQYF.

This clonotype was seen at least ten times. The V and J genes are TRBV12-3 or TRBV12-4 and TRBJ2-2; 12 bases match TRBD2. The ends lost 6 bases at V and 6 bases at J; junction bases unmatched: 2. The CDR3 sequence is 14 residues long. CDR3 coding DNA: TGTGCCAGCAGGGGGACTAGCGGGTCCGGGGAGCTGTTTTTT. Translating it yields CASRGTSGSGELFF.

The chain uses TRBV4-3 and TRBJ2-7; TRBD2 matches at 14 bases. The germline CDR1 and CDR2 sequences are LGHNA and YSLEER. Trimming at V came to 1 base and at J to 0 bases, leaving 8 bases not matched to a gene. The CDR3 is 19 residues long. The CDR3, as DNA: TGCGCCAGCAGCCAAGGGGTAGGACTAGCGGGAGGAAGCTCCTACGAGCAGTACTTC. Translation: CASSQGVGLAGGSSYEQYF.

The V gene is TRBV5-1, the J gene TRBJ1-3; D unresolved. There are 16 residues in the CDR3. Trimming took off 0 bases at V and 0 bases at J, with 10 bases between the two ends. The germline V gene encodes CDR1 SGHRS and CDR2 YFSETQ. CDR3 nucleotide sequence: TGCGCCAGCAGCTTGGATTCTCCCATCTCTGGAAACACCATATATTTT. It codes for CASSLDSPISGNTIYF. The whole variable domain, filled in from reference TRBV5-1 and TRBJ1-3, reads KAGVTQTPRYLIKTRGQQVTLSCSPISGHRSVSWYQQTPGQGLQFLFEYFSETQRNKGNFPGRFSGRQFSNSRSEMNVSTLELGDSALYLCASSLDSPISGNTIYFGEGSWLTVV.

The chain links TRBV7-9 to TRBJ2-2; D perhaps matches TRBD2 (6 bases). Germline values: CDR1 SEHNR, CDR2 FQNEAQ (reference sequence). The length of the CDR3 is 17 residues. V was pared by 7 bases and J by 1 base, with 19 bases between. CDR3 nucleotides: TGTGCCAGCAACTCGACTAGGATCCCTAAGAACACCGGGGAGCTGTTTTTT. Its protein product is CASNSTRIPKNTGELFF.

This clonotype has a count of ten or more. The chain joins TRBV24-1 to TRBJ1-2; 10 nucleotides line up with TRBD1. Losses at the gene ends were 5 bases for V and 0 bases for J; bases not matched to a gene: 14. Germline loops: CDR1 KGHDR, CDR2 SFDVKD. The CDR3 runs to 19 residues. CDR3 region: CATSGRTGGQLHPNYGYTF. The CDR3, as DNA: TGTGCCACCAGTGGCCGGACAGGGGGACAACTTCACCCTAACTATGGCTACACCTTC.

This clonotype has just a few counts. The chain recombines TRBV6-5 with TRBJ1-5; no reliable D call. V lost 0 bases, J lost 4 bases, and 7 bases lay in between. Germline V gene data show CDR1 as MNHEY and CDR2 as SVGAGI. This CDR3 has 14 residues. CDR3 DNA sequence: TGTGCCAGCAGTTACTCGCATACGAATCAGCCCCAGCATTTT. Its protein is CASSYSHTNQPQHF.